What follows describes a single TCR beta chain. The CDR3 consists of 17 residues. The data were obtained in a study of blood T cell repertoires in COVID-19. At the level of the study: The analysed material was cDNA or gDNA that came from T cells, B-cell-depleted T cells, or PBMCs.

TCRdb keeps only in-frame clones here, not all; method: immunoSEQ multiplex PCR. Here the sample spans about 270,000 clones, about 82% being singletons. The TCR was taken from a woman in her fifties or sixties with active or convalescent COVID-19. The chain links TRBV12-2 to TRBJ2-7; no check of the table's D call, TRBD2, against the DNA was made. TRBV12-2 is marked as a pseudogene. The sample taken for sequencing was peripheral blood. The CDR3 reads CASRLGGVRVPDYEQYF. The DNA of the CDR3 is TGTGCAAGTCGCTTAGGGGGGGTACGGGTGCCCGACTACGAGCAGTACTTC.